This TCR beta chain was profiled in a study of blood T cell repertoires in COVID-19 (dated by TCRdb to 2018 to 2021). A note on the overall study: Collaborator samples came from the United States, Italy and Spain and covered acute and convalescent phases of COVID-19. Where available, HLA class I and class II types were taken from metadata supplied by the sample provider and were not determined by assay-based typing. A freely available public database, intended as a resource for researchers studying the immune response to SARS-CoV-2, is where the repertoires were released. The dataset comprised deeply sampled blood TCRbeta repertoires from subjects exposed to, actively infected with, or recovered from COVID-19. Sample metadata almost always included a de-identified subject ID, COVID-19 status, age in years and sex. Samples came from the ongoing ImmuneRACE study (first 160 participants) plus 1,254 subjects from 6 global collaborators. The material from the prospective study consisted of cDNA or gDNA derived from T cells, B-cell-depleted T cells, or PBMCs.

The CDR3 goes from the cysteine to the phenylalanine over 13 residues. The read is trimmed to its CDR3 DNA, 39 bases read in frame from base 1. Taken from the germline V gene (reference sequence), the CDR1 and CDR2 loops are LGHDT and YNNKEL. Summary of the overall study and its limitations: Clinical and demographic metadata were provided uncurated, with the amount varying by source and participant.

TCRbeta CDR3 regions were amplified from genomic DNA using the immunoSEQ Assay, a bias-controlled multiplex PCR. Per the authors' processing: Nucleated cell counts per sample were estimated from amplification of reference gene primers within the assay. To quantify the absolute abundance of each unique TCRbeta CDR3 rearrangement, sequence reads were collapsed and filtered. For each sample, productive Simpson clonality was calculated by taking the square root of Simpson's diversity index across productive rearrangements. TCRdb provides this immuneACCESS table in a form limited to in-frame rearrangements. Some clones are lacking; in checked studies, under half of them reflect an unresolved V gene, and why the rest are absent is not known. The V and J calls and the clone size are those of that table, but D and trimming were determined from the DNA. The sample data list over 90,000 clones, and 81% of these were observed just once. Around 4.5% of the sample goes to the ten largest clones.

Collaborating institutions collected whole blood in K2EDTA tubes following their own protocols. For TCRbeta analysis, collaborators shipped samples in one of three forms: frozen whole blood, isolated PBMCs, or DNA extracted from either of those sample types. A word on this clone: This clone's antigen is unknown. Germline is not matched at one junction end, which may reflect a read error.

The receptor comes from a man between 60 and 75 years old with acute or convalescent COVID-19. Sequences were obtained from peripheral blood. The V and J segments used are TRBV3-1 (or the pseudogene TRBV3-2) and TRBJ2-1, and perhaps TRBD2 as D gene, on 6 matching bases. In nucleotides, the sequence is TGTGCCAGCAGCGGAGGGACCTACGATGAGCAGTTCTTC. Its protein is CASSGGTYDEQFF.